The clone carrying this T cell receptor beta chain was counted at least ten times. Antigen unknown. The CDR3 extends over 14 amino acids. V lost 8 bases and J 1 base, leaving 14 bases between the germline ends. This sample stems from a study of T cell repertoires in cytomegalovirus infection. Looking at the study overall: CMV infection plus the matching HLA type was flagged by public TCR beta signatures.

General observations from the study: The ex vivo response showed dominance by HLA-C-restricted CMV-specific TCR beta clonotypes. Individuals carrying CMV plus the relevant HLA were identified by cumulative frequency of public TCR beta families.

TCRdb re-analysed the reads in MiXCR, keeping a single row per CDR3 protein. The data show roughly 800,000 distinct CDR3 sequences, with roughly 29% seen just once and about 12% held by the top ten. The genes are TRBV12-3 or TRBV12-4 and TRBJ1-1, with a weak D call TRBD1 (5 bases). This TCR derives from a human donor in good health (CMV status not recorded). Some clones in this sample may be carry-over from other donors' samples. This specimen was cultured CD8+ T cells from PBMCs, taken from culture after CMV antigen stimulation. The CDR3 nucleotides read TGTGCCAGCGACAGTACTTGGTCGAACACTGAAGCTTTCTTT. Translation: CASDSTWSNTEAFF.